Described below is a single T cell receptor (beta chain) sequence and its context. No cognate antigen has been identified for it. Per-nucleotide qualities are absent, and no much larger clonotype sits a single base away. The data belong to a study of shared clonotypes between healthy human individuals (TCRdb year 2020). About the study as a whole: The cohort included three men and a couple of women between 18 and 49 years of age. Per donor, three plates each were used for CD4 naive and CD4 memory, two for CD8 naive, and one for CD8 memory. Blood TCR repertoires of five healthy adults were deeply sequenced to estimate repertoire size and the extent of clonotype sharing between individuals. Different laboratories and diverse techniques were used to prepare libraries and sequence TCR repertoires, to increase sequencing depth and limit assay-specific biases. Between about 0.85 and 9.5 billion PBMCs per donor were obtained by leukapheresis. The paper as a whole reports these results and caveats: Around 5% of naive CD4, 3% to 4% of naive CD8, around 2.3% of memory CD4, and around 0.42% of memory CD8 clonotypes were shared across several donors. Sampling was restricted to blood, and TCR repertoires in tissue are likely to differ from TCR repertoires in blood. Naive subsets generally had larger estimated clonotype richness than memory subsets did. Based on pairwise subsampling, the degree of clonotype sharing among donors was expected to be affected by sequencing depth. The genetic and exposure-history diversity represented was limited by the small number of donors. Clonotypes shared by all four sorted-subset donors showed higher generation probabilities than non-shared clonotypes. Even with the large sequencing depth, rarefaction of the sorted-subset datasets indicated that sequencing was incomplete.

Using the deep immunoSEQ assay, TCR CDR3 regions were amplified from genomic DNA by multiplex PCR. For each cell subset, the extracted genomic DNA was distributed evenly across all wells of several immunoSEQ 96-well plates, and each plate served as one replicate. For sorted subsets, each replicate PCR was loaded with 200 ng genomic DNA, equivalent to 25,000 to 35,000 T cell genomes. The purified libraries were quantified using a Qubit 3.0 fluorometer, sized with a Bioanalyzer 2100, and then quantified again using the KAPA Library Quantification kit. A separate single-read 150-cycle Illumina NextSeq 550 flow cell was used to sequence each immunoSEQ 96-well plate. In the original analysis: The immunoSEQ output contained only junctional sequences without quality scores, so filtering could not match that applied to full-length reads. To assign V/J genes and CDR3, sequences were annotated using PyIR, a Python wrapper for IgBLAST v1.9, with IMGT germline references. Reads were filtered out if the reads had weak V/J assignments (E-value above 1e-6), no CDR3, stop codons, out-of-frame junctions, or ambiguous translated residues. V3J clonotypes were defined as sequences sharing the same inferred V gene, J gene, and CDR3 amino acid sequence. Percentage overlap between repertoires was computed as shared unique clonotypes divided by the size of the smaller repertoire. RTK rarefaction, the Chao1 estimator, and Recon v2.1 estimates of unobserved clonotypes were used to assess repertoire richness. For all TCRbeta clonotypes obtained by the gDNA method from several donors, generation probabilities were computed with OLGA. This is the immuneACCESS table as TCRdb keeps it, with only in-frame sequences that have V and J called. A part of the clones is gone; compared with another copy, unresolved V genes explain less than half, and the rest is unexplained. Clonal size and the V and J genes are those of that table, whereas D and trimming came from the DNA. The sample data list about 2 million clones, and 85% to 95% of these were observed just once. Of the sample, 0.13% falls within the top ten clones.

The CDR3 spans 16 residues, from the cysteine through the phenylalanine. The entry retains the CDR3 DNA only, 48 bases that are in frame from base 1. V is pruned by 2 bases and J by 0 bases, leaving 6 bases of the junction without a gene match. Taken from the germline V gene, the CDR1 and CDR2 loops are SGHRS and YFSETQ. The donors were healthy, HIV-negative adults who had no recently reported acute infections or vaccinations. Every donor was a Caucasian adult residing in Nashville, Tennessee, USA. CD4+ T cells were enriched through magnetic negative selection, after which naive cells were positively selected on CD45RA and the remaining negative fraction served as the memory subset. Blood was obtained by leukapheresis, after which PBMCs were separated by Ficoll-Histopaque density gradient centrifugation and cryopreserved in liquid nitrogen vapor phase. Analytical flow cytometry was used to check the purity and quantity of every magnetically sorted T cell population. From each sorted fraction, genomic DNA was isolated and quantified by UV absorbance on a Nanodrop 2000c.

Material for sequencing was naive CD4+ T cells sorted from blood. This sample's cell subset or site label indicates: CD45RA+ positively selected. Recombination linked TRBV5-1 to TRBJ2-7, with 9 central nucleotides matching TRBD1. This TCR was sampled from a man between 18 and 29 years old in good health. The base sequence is TGCGCCAGCAGCTTTGGACAGGGGACGATCTCCTACGAGCAGTACTTC. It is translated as CASSFGQGTISYEQYF.